This T cell receptor beta chain was recorded in a study of human T cells and chemical hapten exposure. Study results and caveats: Large CDR3 similarity clusters arose significantly more often from expanded TCRs than from controls. Alopecia was present in the donors, so their immune response may differ from healthy people's. With regard to DPC sensitization, TCRs above 1 in 1000 frequency did not change.

This clonotype was picked up a small number of times. Its antigen is undetermined. The CDR3 is 15 amino acids. Trimming took off 3 bases at V and 4 bases at J, with 17 bases between the two ends. Germline values: CDR1 DFQATT, CDR2 SNEGSKA (reference sequence). Time point: patch test 1, 2 weeks after DPC sensitization. This sample's treatment: therapeutic diphenylcyclopropenone sensitization with weekly scalp DPC. TCRdb reprocessed the RACE reads via MiXCR and lists one record per CDR3 protein. The table lists approximately 340,000 distinct CDR3 sequences, around 7% of them singletons. The chain combines TRBV20-1 with TRBJ2-3; the D gene is possibly TRBD2 (6 bases). The sequence was collected from a woman between 18 and 29 years old with alopecia areata. Some clones in this sample may be carry-over from other donors' samples. The sequencing used whole blood, collected in connection with sensitization to the hapten diphenylcyclopropenone (DPC). CDR3 nucleotides: TGCAGTGCTAGTTTGGCTAACGGGGGAGCAGATACGCAGTATTTT. Protein sequence: CSASLANGGADTQYF.